The 32 T cell receptor beta chains presented below share a single source sample, sequenced in a study of patients and donors after allogeneic stem cell transplantation. One entry per CDR3 protein, called by TCRdb with MiXCR from the RT-PCR reads. Counted here are 390,000 or so distinct CDR3 sequences, roughly 17% occurring once; the ten biggest clones make up roughly 7%. Material for sequencing was blood, either unsorted or a sorted T cell fraction (not recorded which). These receptors all stem from a human donor who was either an allogeneic HSCT recipient or a stem cell or donor lymphocyte infusion donor (not recorded which). It is not recorded whose cells these are; they may come from a transplant donor.

The rearrangement links TRBV5-4 to TRBJ2-1, with 9 bases fitting TRBD1. This CDR3 spans 16 amino acids. The ends lost 2 bases at V and 6 bases at J; junction bases unmatched: 9. Germline loops: CDR1 SGHNT, CDR2 YYREEE (reference sequence). CDR3 sequence (DNA): TGTGCCAGCAGCTTTAAGTTGACAGGGGGGGTCAATGAGCAGTTCTTC. Protein sequence: CASSFKLTGGVNEQFF. Full variable domain (missing parts from reference TRBV5-4 and TRBJ2-1): ETGVTQSPTHLIKTRGQQVTLRCSSQSGHNTVSWYQQALGQGPQFIFQYYREEENGRGNFPPRFSGLQFPNYSSELNVNALELDDSALYLCASSFKLTGGVNEQFFGPGTRLTVL.

The sample holds a few counts of this clonotype. The chain combines TRBV30 with TRBJ2-1; perhaps TRBD1 as D (5 bases). Germline CDR1 GTSNPN, CDR2 SVGIG (reference sequence). V was trimmed by 4 bases and J by 1 base, leaving 17 bases between them. This CDR3 region has 16 residues. The CDR3 DNA is TGTGCCTGGATTTGCCGACCTGCAGGGTCCTACAATGAGCAGTTCTTC. This gives the protein CAWICRPAGSYNEQFF.

This clonotype has just a few counts. This chain uses TRBV18 with TRBJ2-5; 7 positions match TRBD1. J was trimmed by 5 bases and V by 6 bases; bases with no gene match: 9. The CDR3 loop spans 14 amino acids. Germline V lookup: CDR1 KGHSH, CDR2 LQKENI. CDR3 sequence: CASSRQGYSETQYF. The DNA of the CDR3 is TGTGCCAGCTCTCGACAGGGTTATTCGGAGACCCAGTACTTC.

The rearrangement uses TRBV4-1 and TRBJ1-2; D ambiguous. Germline CDR1 is MGHRA and CDR2 is YSYEKL. The length of the CDR3 is 17 residues. The ends were cut back, 1 base at V and 0 bases at J, with 15 bases in the middle. This CDR3 is CASSQGGTKPSNYGYTF. As DNA, the CDR3 is TGCGCCAGCAGCCAAGGGGGAACTAAGCCATCTAACTATGGCTACACCTTC.

This clonotype appeared a single time. This could be a read error, since a much larger clone is one nucleotide away. The chain has TRBV12-3 or TRBV12-4 and TRBJ1-1; D is unclear. The CDR3 length is 13 residues. CDR3 residues: CGSSSLRVPKAFF. In DNA, the CDR3 is TGTGGCAGCAGTTCGTTGAGGGTACCAAAAGCTTTCTTT.

The chain combines TRBV20-1 with TRBJ2-5, with D unresolved. This CDR3 contains 17 residues. The germline CDR1 and CDR2 sequences are DFQATT and SNEGSKA (reference sequence). V was cut by 2 bases and J by 8 bases, with 27 bases left in between. The CDR3 is CSARLPWGGGKNPTQYF. The CDR3 nucleotides read TGCAGTGCTAGACTCCCCTGGGGTGGCGGCAAAAATCCTACCCAGTACTTC.

This clonotype was seen more than once but under ten times. The CDR3 sequence: CASSSSGQRNEQFF. Here the CDR3 DNA reads TGTGCCAGCAGTTCCTCAGGACAACGCAATGAGCAGTTCTTC. This chain joins TRBV7-9 and TRBJ2-1, with D tentatively TRBD1 (5 bases). The CDR3 length is 14 residues. Per the germline V gene, CDR1 is SEHNR and CDR2 is FQNEAQ (reference sequence). The germline V and J ends were trimmed by 6 bases and 6 bases, with 15 bases remaining between them.

The chain uses TRBV5-1 and TRBJ2-5; D gene uncertain. The ends were cut back, 3 bases at V and 7 bases at J, with 16 bases in the middle. The germline V gene encodes CDR1 SGHRS and CDR2 YFSETQ. This CDR3 comprises 14 residues. In nucleotides, the CDR3 is TGCGCCAGCAGCTCCACTAACACGGACGGGACCCAGTACTTC. It translates to CASSSTNTDGTQYF.

This chain links TRBV9 with TRBJ1-1, with a possible D match to TRBD1 (6 bases). This CDR3 contains 14 residues. Trimming removed 0 bases from V and 6 bases from J, with 12 bases in between. The germline V gene encodes CDR1 SGDLS and CDR2 YYNGEE. This CDR3 is CASSVDWGGSEAFF. In DNA form, the CDR3 reads TGTGCCAGCAGCGTAGATTGGGGGGGCTCTGAAGCTTTCTTT. The whole variable domain, remainder taken from reference TRBV9 and TRBJ1-1, is DSGVTQTPKHLITATGQRVTLRCSPRSGDLSVYWYQQSLDQGLQFLIQYYNGEERAKGNILERFSAQQFPDLHSELNLSSLELGDSALYFCASSVDWGGSEAFFGQGTRLTVV.

This clonotype was seen many times. The chain has TRBV27 and TRBJ1-4; D not resolved. This CDR3 is built from 15 residues. Deletions cut 0 bases from V and 4 bases from J, with 9 bases between. The germline CDR1 and CDR2 sequences are MNHEY and SMNVEV (reference sequence). CDR3: CASSLSYGLNEKLFF. The CDR3 DNA reads as TGTGCCAGCAGTTTATCGTATGGACTTAATGAAAAACTGTTTTTT.

CDR3 sequence (DNA): TGCAGTGCTACCCTAACAGGTATGAACACTGAAGCTTTCTTT. Amino acid sequence: CSATLTGMNTEAFF. The rearrangement joins TRBV20-1 to TRBJ1-1; D might be TRBD1 (5 bases). The CDR3 loop spans 14 amino acids. The V gene's germline CDR1 is DFQATT and CDR2 SNEGSKA (reference sequence). The V end was cut by 4 bases, the J end by 0 bases, with 12 bases between.

This rearrangement joins TRBV21-1 to TRBJ2-1; TRBD1, the table's D call, lacks a check against the DNA. TRBV21-1 counts as a pseudogene. This CDR3 has 15 amino acids. For the CDR3, the DNA is TGTGCCAGCAGCATGGGACAGGGGGCGCGGGGTGAGCAGTTCTTC. This gives the protein CASSMGQGARGEQFF.

The chain carries TRBV27 and TRBJ2-7; a possible D gene is TRBD2 (5 bases). The CDR3 has 16 residues. Germline CDR1 MNHEY, CDR2 SMNVEV (reference sequence). The V end was cut by 5 bases, the J end by 0 bases, with 17 bases between. CDR3 DNA sequence: TGTGCCAGCAGTCCTCTGTTTAGCGAGATCTCCTACGAGCAGTACTTC. It encodes CASSPLFSEISYEQYF.

The chain carries TRBV30 and TRBJ2-7; D remains ambiguous. Germline V gene lookup returns CDR1 GTSNPN and CDR2 SVGIG (reference sequence). The CDR3 runs 12 residues. Trimming shortened V by 1 base and J by 2 bases, and 6 bases separated the two germline ends. The CDR3 here is CAWSGGTYEQYF. The CDR3 nucleotides read TGTGCCTGGAGTGGAGGCACCTACGAGCAGTACTTC.

This clonotype was seen many times. The chain links TRBV12-3 or TRBV12-4 to TRBJ2-1; 10 bases line up with TRBD1. The junction had 6 bases not matched to a gene; V was cut back by 10 bases and J by 3 bases. The CDR3 is 14 amino acids. Written as DNA, the CDR3 is TGTGCCACCCGAGGGACAGGGGACTACAATGAGCAGTTCTTC. Its protein is CATRGTGDYNEQFF.

In this sample, this clonotype turned up a few times. This chain uses TRBV4-2 with TRBJ2-6; D gene unclear. Trimming shortened V by 0 bases and J by 0 bases, and 9 bases separated the two germline ends. From germline, CDR1 is LGHNA and CDR2 YNFKEQ. The CDR3 is made up of 17 amino acids. For the CDR3, the DNA is TGTGCCAGCAGCCAAGATGGGCTGGACTCTGGGGCCAACGTCCTGACTTTC. This sequence encodes CASSQDGLDSGANVLTF.

The chain is built from TRBV5-1 and TRBJ1-2; 7 bases fit TRBD1. V gave up 4 bases and J gave up 3 bases; unmatched junction bases: 9. The CDR3 is made up of 15 amino acids. The germline V gene encodes CDR1 SGHRS and CDR2 YFSETQ. The CDR3 nucleotides are TGCGCCAGCAGCCCCCAGGGGGGGGCGGACTATGGCTACACCTTC. Translating it yields CASSPQGGADYGYTF.

The sample holds many counts of this clonotype. The chain employs TRBV4-1 and TRBJ2-5, with D maybe TRBD1 (6 bases). The V gene lost 0 bases and the J gene lost 5 bases, with 19 bases spanning the gap. CDR3 length: 17 residues. The germline CDR1 and CDR2 sequences are MGHRA and YSYEKL. CDR3 sequence (DNA): TGCGCCAGCAGCCAAGATGTAATGGACAGTAGGGTGGAGACCCAGTACTTC. It codes for CASSQDVMDSRVETQYF.

This clonotype was seen a handful of times. V usage is TRBV12-3 or TRBV12-4 and J usage is TRBJ1-3, with D uncertain. The length of the CDR3 is 12 residues. Trimming took off 7 bases at V and 0 bases at J, with 4 bases between the two ends. Here the CDR3 reads CASNLSGNTIYF. The DNA of the CDR3 is TGTGCCAGCAACCTCTCTGGAAACACCATATATTTT.

This clonotype has more than one count but fewer than ten. The chain has TRBV14 and TRBJ2-7; 7 nucleotides align to TRBD1. Trimming cost V 10 bases and J 3 bases; bases outside gene matches: 15. Germline CDR1 is SGHDN and CDR2 is FVKESK. The CDR3 has 15 amino acids. DNA for the CDR3: TGTGCCACCCACCCCCTAGGGACAGTAGGCTACGAGCAGTACTTC. This codes for CATHPLGTVGYEQYF.

This clonotype was detected only a few times. The chain recombines TRBV20-1 with TRBJ2-7; the match to TRBD1 covers 10 bases. There are 15 residues in the CDR3. The germline gives CDR1 DFQATT, CDR2 SNEGSKA (reference sequence). J gave up 5 bases and V 1 base, and 8 bases lay outside the gene matches. CDR3 loop: CSARAPDRGTHEQYF. The CDR3 nucleotides are TGCAGTGCTAGAGCTCCGGACAGGGGGACCCACGAGCAGTACTTC.

This clonotype was seen a few times. This chain links TRBV10-3 with TRBJ2-1; D is perhaps TRBD2 (6 bases). The CDR3 is 16 residues long. V lost 7 bases and J lost 0, with 16 bases in between. CDR1 is ENHRY, CDR2 SYGVKD, per germline. DNA for the CDR3: TGTGCCATCACCCCTTCCCGGGGAGGCTCCTACAATGAGCAGTTCTTC. It yields the protein CAITPSRGGSYNEQFF.

In this sample, this clonotype turned up a few times. The chain is built from TRBV7-6 and TRBJ1-2, with 9 bases fitting TRBD1. The CDR3 has 17 residues. J gave up 4 bases and V 5 bases, and 14 bases lay outside the gene matches. The germline V gene encodes CDR1 SGHVS and CDR2 FNYEAQ. DNA for the CDR3: TGTGCCAGCAGCCCTAAGCTAGGGGACAGGGCGGGCTATGGCTACACCTTC. Protein: CASSPKLGDRAGYGYTF.

The chain is built from TRBV7-2 and TRBJ2-3; either TRBD1 or TRBD2 may supply D (5 bases each). The CDR3 is 14 residues long. V was pared by 0 bases and J by 5 bases, with 9 bases between. Germline CDR1 SGHTA, CDR2 FQGNSA. The CDR3 here is CASSLAPGQDTQYF. The CDR3 coding sequence is TGTGCCAGCAGCTTAGCGCCGGGGCAAGATACGCAGTATTTT.

In its sample, this clonotype was seen a few times. The chain uses TRBV27 and TRBJ1-1, with a possible D match to TRBD1 (6 bases). Per germline, CDR1 MNHEY and CDR2 SMNVEV (reference sequence). The CDR3 is made up of 15 amino acids. The germline V and J ends were trimmed by 2 bases and 4 bases, with 14 bases remaining between them. CDR3 bases: TGTGCCAGCAGTTTAGCAGGGGATTTGGTCACTGAAGCTTTCTTT. Its translation is CASSLAGDLVTEAFF.

This chain connects TRBV7-9 to TRBJ2-1; D might be TRBD2 (6 bases). V was shortened by 1 base and J by 6 bases, with 16 bases between the two germline ends. The CDR3 runs to 16 residues. Germline CDR1 is SEHNR and CDR2 is FQNEAQ (reference sequence). Here the CDR3 reads CASSLGARGKGNEQFF. The CDR3 region has the DNA TGTGCCAGCAGCTTAGGGGCGCGCGGGAAGGGCAATGAGCAGTTCTTC.

The rearrangement joins TRBV20-1 to TRBJ2-3; 14 bases agree with TRBD2. In germline, CDR1 is DFQATT, CDR2 SNEGSKA (reference sequence). Trimming removed 6 bases from V and 10 bases from J; junction bases left unmatched: 9. The CDR3 consists of 14 residues. CDR3 DNA: TGCAGTGCAAGGACTAGCGGGAGGACAAGGGCGCAGTATTTT. It is translated as CSARTSGRTRAQYF.

The chain combines TRBV7-9 with TRBJ2-5; 7 nucleotides align to TRBD2. From germline, CDR1 is SEHNR and CDR2 FQNEAQ (reference sequence). The trim removed 6 bases at V and 4 bases at J, leaving 8 bases unmatched. The length of the CDR3 is 14 residues. CDR3 sequence: CASRITSVGETQYF. The CDR3 DNA follows: TGTGCCAGCAGGATCACTAGCGTAGGAGAGACCCAGTACTTC.

In this sample, this clonotype turned up a few times. The CDR3 DNA reads as TGCAGTGCTAGAGAACCAAGACTAGCGGGAGGGCTAGACAATGAGCAGTTCTTC. Its protein is CSAREPRLAGGLDNEQFF. The genes are TRBV20-1 and TRBJ2-1; 14 nucleotides agree with TRBD2. Germline CDR1 reads DFQATT; CDR2 reads SNEGSKA (reference sequence). The CDR3 length is 18 residues. Germline trimming cut 0 bases from V and 5 bases from J; bases unmatched to any gene: 9.

The table lists this clonotype with a few counts. The chain carries TRBV18 and TRBJ1-5, with 9 bases matching TRBD1. The CDR3 spans 14 residues. After removal of 6 bases from V and 5 bases from J, the junction contained 5 bases not matched to a gene. CDR1 is KGHSH and CDR2 is LQKENI in the germline V gene. The CDR3 sequence is CASSGQGRDQPQHF. In DNA, the CDR3 is TGTGCCAGCTCGGGACAGGGTAGGGATCAGCCCCAGCATTTT. Using reference TRBV18 and TRBJ1-5 for the parts outside the CDR3, the full variable domain is NAGVMQNPRHLVRRRGQEARLRCSPMKGHSHVYWYRQLPEEGLKFMVYLQKENIIDESGMPKERFSAEFPKEGPSILRIQQVVRGDSAAYFCASSGQGRDQPQHFGDGTRLSIL.

This clonotype was detected a few times. J is TRBJ2-7 and V is TRBV29-1; 8 bases align to TRBD1. CDR1 and CDR2 from the germline V gene are SQVTM and ANQGSEA. The CDR3 runs 12 residues. Trimming removed 6 bases from V and 3 bases from J; junction bases left unmatched: 4. The CDR3 reads CSVYRGYYEQYF. The CDR3 DNA reads as TGCAGCGTCTACAGGGGGTACTACGAGCAGTACTTC.

There are a few counts of this clonotype. This rearrangement joins TRBV29-1 to TRBJ2-1; D gene ambiguous. This CDR3 region has 12 residues. Trimming stripped 3 bases from V and 7 bases from J, with 10 bases between. The germline gives CDR1 SQVTM, CDR2 ANQGSEA. The CDR3 protein is CSVDGYGNEQFF. CDR3 DNA: TGCAGCGTTGATGGTTACGGGAATGAGCAGTTCTTC.